The clone carrying this TCR beta chain was seen only a few times. This record belongs to a study of cytomegalovirus exposure and HLA in healthy donors. The PCR ran on 60 Vbeta and 13 Jbeta primers. Sequencing was performed with immunoSEQ multiplex PCR; in TCRdb, only in-frame clones are kept and a portion is missing. The sample contains 35,000 to 45,000 clones, around half of which appear only once. The source of this sequence is a woman in her 40s in good health and CMV-seropositive. The sample taken for sequencing was PBMCs.

Written as DNA, the CDR3 is TGTGCCAGCAGCCGGGACAGGGGGCAAGAGACCCAGTACTTC. This gives the protein CASSRDRGQETQYF. The chain is built from TRBV7-2 and TRBJ2-5; 11 bases are a match to TRBD1. CDR1 and CDR2 (germline): SGHTA, FQGNSA. The length of the CDR3 is 14 residues. With V trimmed by 5 bases and J by 2 bases, 1 base remained unmatched.